The clone carrying this TCR beta chain has ten or more counts. The antigen is unknown. TCR cDNA was made by 5'RACE template switching, adding a universal primer site and UMIs. Each CDR3 protein gets one entry after TCRdb re-called the 5' RACE reads with MiXCR. Here the sample spans roughly 150,000 distinct CDR3 sequences, 6% to 7.5% being singletons. This sample stems from a study of T cells after yellow fever vaccination. General study findings and limits: The secondary response showed a weaker magnitude and a faster peak, day 5 versus 15. Bulk-population clonotypes that are abundant could appear as contaminants in FACS-sorted repertoires.

Germline V CDR1 and CDR2: MNHEY, SVGEGT. CDR3 length: 11 residues. Trimming removed 9 bases at V and 12 bases at J, with 15 bases between. Sample: CD4+ T cells sorted from PBMCs, taken about 5 days after the first yellow fever vaccination. This receptor was obtained from a young man who received the YFV17D yellow fever vaccine. The chain carries TRBV6-2 or TRBV6-3 and TRBJ2-1; D is possibly TRBD1 (5 bases). The DNA of the CDR3 is TGTGCCAGTCTAGGCAGGGTAGCGCAGTTCTTC. This gives the protein CASLGRVAQFF.